The 24 T cell receptor beta chains listed next were all sequenced from one sample in a study of blood T cell repertoires in COVID-19. Data came from immunoSEQ multiplex PCR; TCRdb stores just in-frame clones and leaves some out. In the table there are some 200,000 clones, approximately 81% of which are singletons. The material sequenced was peripheral blood. The origin of the receptors is an elderly woman with active or convalescent COVID-19.

The V call is TRBV6-5, the J call TRBJ2-3; D is perhaps TRBD1 (5 bases). Per the germline V gene, CDR1 is MNHEY and CDR2 is SVGAGI. This CDR3 region has 14 residues. With 2 bases removed from V and 3 bases from J, the gap between germline ends came to 9 bases. Written as DNA, the CDR3 is TGTGCCAGCAGTTACGACAGTAGGACAGATACGCAGTATTTT. Its translation is CASSYDSRTDTQYF.

The rearrangement joins TRBV4-1 to TRBJ1-1; 7 bases are shared with TRBD1. The CDR3 runs 19 residues. V shed 4 bases and J 0 bases; nucleotides not matched to a gene: 17. Germline loops: CDR1 MGHRA, CDR2 YSYEKL. The CDR3 nucleotides are TGCGCCAGCAGCCCCAGCAGGGGGGCCTTAGGACGGATGAACACTGAAGCTTTCTTT. This encodes CASSPSRGALGRMNTEAFF.

This chain connects TRBV5-4 to TRBJ2-7; weak D call: TRBD1 (5 bases). The CDR3 extends over 15 amino acids. CDR1 and CDR2 from the germline V gene are SGHNT and YYREEE (reference sequence). Trimming shortened V by 1 base and J by 3 bases, and 14 bases separated the two germline ends. The CDR3 here is CASSLPGRASYEQYF. CDR3 coding DNA: TGTGCCAGCAGCTTGCCGGGCAGGGCGAGCTACGAGCAGTACTTC.

The gene calls are TRBV6-6 and TRBJ1-1, with a weak D call TRBD1 (5 bases). Looked up from germline, CDR1 is MNHNY and CDR2 is SVGAGI (reference sequence). V lost 0 bases, J lost 5 bases, and 13 bases lay in between. This CDR3 contains 15 residues. The DNA of the CDR3 is TGTGCCAGCAGTTACTCTGGAGGGGACTTGACTGAAGCTTTCTTT. Translation gives CASSYSGGDLTEAFF.

The J gene is TRBJ1-1, the V gene TRBV7-2; no clear D. CDR1 SGHTA and CDR2 FQGNSA come from the germline V gene. The CDR3 consists of 15 residues. Trimming took off 1 base at V and 4 bases at J, with 13 bases between the two ends. CDR3 in amino acids: CASSLGGGRGTEAFF. The CDR3 DNA is TGTGCCAGCAGCTTAGGAGGTGGGCGGGGCACTGAAGCTTTCTTT.

This clone was seen only a few times. CDR3 sequence: CAISRSERGQNNEQFF. CDR3 sequence (DNA): TGTGCCATCAGTAGGTCCGAGAGGGGGCAAAACAATGAGCAGTTCTTC. This chain uses TRBV10-3 with TRBJ2-1; 7 bases match TRBD1. Germline CDR1 and CDR2: ENHRY and SYGVKD. The CDR3 is made up of 16 amino acids. After removal of 5 bases from V and 5 bases from J, the junction contained 12 bases not matched to a gene.

This clone is a singleton in its sample. The genes are TRBV5-1 and TRBJ2-3; D is uncertain. V dropped 4 bases and J dropped 1 base, with 10 bases sitting between them. The CDR3 consists of 14 residues. Germline V gene lookup returns CDR1 SGHRS and CDR2 YFSETQ. CDR3 nucleotide sequence: TGCGCCAGCAGCGCGGTGGCCGGCACAGATACGCAGTATTTT. The encoded protein is CASSAVAGTDTQYF. The full variable domain, in which reference TRBV5-1 and TRBJ2-3 provide the parts outside the CDR3, is KAGVTQTPRYLIKTRGQQVTLSCSPISGHRSVSWYQQTPGQGLQFLFEYFSETQRNKGNFPGRFSGRQFSNSRSEMNVSTLELGDSALYLCASSAVAGTDTQYFGPGTRLTVL.

The chain has TRBV6-2 or TRBV6-3 and TRBJ1-5, with D possibly TRBD1 on 6 matching bases. The CDR3 sequence is 16 residues long. Trimming took 5 bases from V and 5 from J, leaving 19 bases between them. In germline, CDR1 is MNHEY, CDR2 SVGEGT. The CDR3 region is CASSQDSRRIYQPQHF. CDR3 bases: TGTGCCAGCAGTCAGGACAGTAGAAGGATATATCAGCCCCAGCATTTT.

The chain links TRBV2 to TRBJ1-1; D is unclear. Trimming left V 0 bases short and J 3 bases short, with 20 bases between. CDR3 length equals 18 residues. Germline loops: CDR1 SNHLY, CDR2 FYNNEI. For the CDR3, the DNA is TGTGCCAGCAGTGAAGCAAAGGGAGCAGTAGGGCTCCACACTGAAGCTTTCTTT. Translated: CASSEAKGAVGLHTEAFF.

The sample holds one count of this clone. CDR3 region: CASSLAAGLVADTQYF. In DNA form, the CDR3 reads TGCGCCAGCAGCTTGGCCGCGGGACTAGTGGCAGATACGCAGTATTTT. The chain recombines TRBV5-1 with TRBJ2-3; 8 bases are shared with TRBD2. This CDR3 spans 16 amino acids. Germline CDR1 reads SGHRS; CDR2 reads YFSETQ. After removal of 0 bases from V and 4 bases from J, the junction contained 7 bases not matched to a gene.

This chain connects TRBV5-1 to TRBJ1-2; tentatively, D is TRBD1 (6 bases). The CDR3 has 14 residues. Per the germline V gene, CDR1 is SGHRS and CDR2 is YFSETQ. Trimming pared 1 base from V and 7 bases from J, leaving 14 bases between. CDR3 protein: CASSLSSGAFGYTF. The CDR3 coding sequence is TGCGCCAGCAGCTTGTCCTCAGGGGCTTTTGGCTACACCTTC.

This clone was detected only once. This rearrangement joins TRBV5-8 to TRBJ2-1; 7 nucleotides line up with TRBD1. The CDR3 loop spans 16 amino acids. CDR1 is SGHTS and CDR2 is YDEGEE in the germline V gene. V gave up 0 bases and J gave up 7 bases; unmatched junction bases: 10. The CDR3 loop reads CASSLDLGGRVNEQFF. The CDR3, as DNA: TGTGCCAGCAGCTTGGATTTAGGGGGCAGGGTGAATGAGCAGTTCTTC.

This sequence joins TRBV5-1 and TRBJ2-5, with 8 bases fitting TRBD2. The CDR3 is made up of 15 amino acids. Germline V gene lookup returns CDR1 SGHRS and CDR2 YFSETQ. After removal of 6 bases from V and 2 bases from J, the junction contained 9 bases not matched to a gene. The CDR3 loop reads CASTTGGGGQETQYF. CDR3 bases: TGCGCCAGCACCACTGGGGGCGGGGGGCAAGAGACCCAGTACTTC. Looking up the rest from reference TRBV5-1 and TRBJ2-5 gives the full variable domain: KAGVTQTPRYLIKTRGQQVTLSCSPISGHRSVSWYQQTPGQGLQFLFEYFSETQRNKGNFPGRFSGRQFSNSRSEMNVSTLELGDSALYLCASTTGGGGQETQYFGPGTRLLVL.

V usage is TRBV11-2 and J usage is TRBJ2-5; 11 bases line up with TRBD2. V trimming: 2 bases; J trimming: 5 bases; junction bases outside the gene matches: 10. This CDR3 region has 17 residues. CDR1 and CDR2 (germline): SGHAT, FQNNGV. This CDR3 is CASSLRISGRAWETQYF. In nucleotides, the CDR3 is TGTGCCAGCAGCTTACGGATTAGCGGGAGGGCCTGGGAGACCCAGTACTTC.

This chain connects TRBV18 to TRBJ2-3; perhaps TRBD2 as D (5 bases). The germline gives CDR1 KGHSH, CDR2 LQKENI. The CDR3 totals 16 residues. Trimming cost V 6 bases and J 5 bases, with 21 bases left between them. This chain's CDR3 is CASSPDGTGFGDTQYF. CDR3 nucleotide sequence: TGTGCCAGCTCTCCAGATGGTACGGGATTTGGAGATACGCAGTATTTT. Together with reference TRBV18 and TRBJ2-3, the CDR3 gives the full variable domain: NAGVMQNPRHLVRRRGQEARLRCSPMKGHSHVYWYRQLPEEGLKFMVYLQKENIIDESGMPKERFSAEFPKEGPSILRIQQVVRGDSAAYFCASSPDGTGFGDTQYFGPGTRLTVL.

The V and J genes are TRBV5-1 and TRBJ2-2, with TRBD1 matching 7 bases. Germline values: CDR1 SGHRS, CDR2 YFSETQ. V was pared by 4 bases and J by 7 bases, with 10 bases of the junction left unmatched. CDR3 size: 15 residues. The CDR3, as DNA: TGCGCCAGCAGCGAGAGGACAGGTCCAATCGGGGAGCTGTTTTTT. Its translation: CASSERTGPIGELFF.

The chain joins TRBV19 to TRBJ1-5; 7 bases are a match to TRBD1. CDR3 length: 13 residues. Germline trimming cut 4 bases from V and 5 bases from J; bases unmatched to any gene: 2. The germline V gene has CDR1 LNHDA and CDR2 SQIVND (reference sequence). In DNA form, the CDR3 reads TGTGCCAGTAGTAATACAGGGGATCAGCCCCAGCATTTT. This gives the protein CASSNTGDQPQHF.

The chain has TRBV5-1 and TRBJ1-1, with 9 bases identical to TRBD1. Trimming cost V 5 bases and J 1 base; bases outside gene matches: 9. Germline loops: CDR1 SGHRS, CDR2 YFSETQ. The CDR3 is 16 residues long. The CDR3 nucleotides are TGCGCCAGCAGTATCCAGGGGACAGGGCCGAACACTGAAGCTTTCTTT. Protein: CASSIQGTGPNTEAFF.

The chain carries TRBV7-9 and TRBJ1-6; D is perhaps TRBD1 (5 bases). V was clipped by 1 base and J by 9 bases, with 10 bases between them. The CDR3 is made up of 14 amino acids. CDR1 and CDR2 from the germline V gene are SEHNR and FQNEAQ (reference sequence). The CDR3 loop is CASSLGPDTSPLHF. DNA of the CDR3: TGTGCCAGCAGCTTAGGCCCGGACACTTCACCCCTCCACTTT.

V usage is TRBV27 and J usage is TRBJ2-1, with 7 bases aligning to TRBD2. This CDR3 spans 16 amino acids. From germline, CDR1 is MNHEY and CDR2 SMNVEV (reference sequence). V was clipped by 6 bases and J by 4 bases; unmatched bases: 12. The CDR3 protein is CASSRLASGIYNEQFF. The CDR3 nucleotides are TGTGCCAGCAGCAGACTAGCATCCGGTATTTACAATGAGCAGTTCTTC.

The chain combines TRBV5-6 with TRBJ2-2; 8 positions match TRBD2. The trim removed 4 bases at V and 6 bases at J, leaving 11 bases unmatched. Germline values: CDR1 SGHDT, CDR2 YYEEEE. The CDR3 length is 16 residues. The CDR3 spells CASSPGTSGGAGELFF. CDR3 in DNA: TGTGCCAGCAGCCCCGGTACTAGCGGAGGGGCCGGGGAGCTGTTTTTT.

About this clone itself: The sample holds other DNA sequences that translate to the same CDR3. This chain connects TRBV18 to TRBJ2-2; 7 bases agree with TRBD1. The CDR3 runs 16 residues. The V gene's germline CDR1 is KGHSH and CDR2 LQKENI. The V segment lost 1 base and the J segment 3 bases; nucleotides outside the gene matches: 5. CDR3 bases: TGTGCCAGCTCACCACAGGGGGCGTTGGACACCGGGGAGCTGTTTTTT. Residues: CASSPQGALDTGELFF.

V usage is TRBV11-3 and J usage is TRBJ2-2; 8 bases are shared with TRBD2. Germline CDR1 and CDR2: SGHNT and YENEEA. J gave up 2 bases and V 4 bases, and 6 bases lay outside the gene matches. The CDR3 is made up of 16 amino acids. The CDR3 is CASSYPGGVNTGELFF. CDR3 DNA: TGTGCCAGCAGCTATCCGGGGGGGGTTAACACCGGGGAGCTGTTTTTT. Based on the CDR3 plus reference TRBV11-3 and TRBJ2-2, the full variable domain is EAGVVQSPRYKIIEKKQPVAFWCNPISGHNTLYWYLQNLGQGPELLIRYENEEAVDDSQLPKDRFSAERLKGVDSTLKIQPAELGDSAVYLCASSYPGGVNTGELFFGEGSRLTVL.

This clone was observed a single time. This chain uses TRBV29-1 with TRBJ1-4; 8 bases match TRBD1. V shed 6 bases and J 4 bases; nucleotides not matched to a gene: 4. From germline, CDR1 is SQVTM and CDR2 ANQGSEA. This CDR3 is 13 amino acids long. The CDR3 region has the DNA TGCAGCGTATCACAGGGGGGTAATGAAAAACTGTTTTTT. Protein product: CSVSQGGNEKLFF.